These T cell receptor beta chains were read from a single sample in a study of T cells in localized non-small cell lung cancer. The method was immunoSEQ multiplex PCR; TCRdb's version includes in-frame clones alone and lacks a portion of them. The sample lists under 95,000 clones, 65% to 85% occurring once. The material sequenced was peripheral blood, taken before any cancer treatment. These receptors came from a female donor at least 60 years old with stage I lung adenocarcinoma. Each CDR3 is given with its conserved first and last residue. The D gene is left open where the match is weak. Rows give clone size only sometimes, using once, few, many, or a class for an expanded clone.

cdr3_nt: TGCGCCAGCAGCTTGCGGGGAGGGACTAATGAAAAACTGTTTTTT
cdr3_aa: CASSLRGGTNEKLFF
j_call: TRBJ1-4
v_call: TRBV5-1
d_call: .
clone_size: .

cdr3_nt: TGTGCCAGCAGCTCCCAGGGACTAGCGGGAGTTAACTTC
cdr3_aa: CASSSQGLAGVNF
j_call: TRBJ2-7
v_call: TRBV5-4
d_call: TRBD2
clone_size: .

cdr3_nt: TGTGCCATCAGCCCAGACAATCAGCCCCAGCATTTT
cdr3_aa: CAISPDNQPQHF
j_call: TRBJ1-5
v_call: TRBV10-3
d_call: .
clone_size: .

cdr3_nt: TGTGCCAGCAGCCATGGACAGGGGCTACCCCAAGAGACCCAGTACTTC
cdr3_aa: CASSHGQGLPQETQYF
j_call: TRBJ2-5
v_call: TRBV11-3
d_call: TRBD1
clone_size: .

cdr3_nt: TGTGCCAGTAGTCTACGGGATAGCGGGAGAGGCCCTGGGGCCAACGTCCTGACTTTC
cdr3_aa: CASSLRDSGRGPGANVLTF
j_call: TRBJ2-6
v_call: TRBV19
d_call: TRBD2
clone_size: .

cdr3_nt: TGCGCCAGCAGCTATAGTGACAGCAGCGAGCAGTACTTC
cdr3_aa: CASSYSDSSEQYF
j_call: TRBJ2-7
v_call: TRBV4-3
d_call: .
clone_size: few

cdr3_nt: TGCAGCGTTGGCCAGGGAGGTGAAAAACTGTTTTTT
cdr3_aa: CSVGQGGEKLFF
j_call: TRBJ1-4
v_call: TRBV29-1
d_call: .
clone_size: .

cdr3_nt: TGTGCCAGTAGCCGCCCGGACAGGCCCGACAATGAGCAGTTCTTC
cdr3_aa: CASSRPDRPDNEQFF
j_call: TRBJ2-1
v_call: TRBV19
d_call: TRBD1
clone_size: .

cdr3_nt: TGTGCCTGGACGTCGGTGACTGAAGCTTTCTTT
cdr3_aa: CAWTSVTEAFF
j_call: TRBJ1-1
v_call: TRBV30
d_call: .
clone_size: .

cdr3_nt: TGCGCCAGCAGCTTGACAGGGACTAGCGGGATCTCCACCGGGGAGCTGTTTTTT
cdr3_aa: CASSLTGTSGISTGELFF
j_call: TRBJ2-2
v_call: TRBV5-1
d_call: TRBD2
clone_size: .

cdr3_nt: TGTGCCAGTAGTCCCAGGACAGGGAGGAACACTGAAGCTTTCTTT
cdr3_aa: CASSPRTGRNTEAFF
j_call: TRBJ1-1
v_call: TRBV19
d_call: TRBD1
clone_size: .

cdr3_nt: TGTGCCAGCAGCTTGGACGGACGGAACTATGGCTACACCTTC
cdr3_aa: CASSLDGRNYGYTF
j_call: TRBJ1-2
v_call: TRBV5-5
d_call: .
clone_size: .

cdr3_nt: TGTGCCAGCAGCTCAACTTCCCCGTTTCACAGGGGGCAGGACACTGAAGCTTTCTTT
cdr3_aa: CASSSTSPFHRGQDTEAFF
j_call: TRBJ1-1
v_call: TRBV21-1
d_call: .
clone_size: few

cdr3_nt: TGTGCCAGCAGCTTAGCCTTGGGGTCCGCGAACACCGGGGAGCTGTTTTTT
cdr3_aa: CASSLALGSANTGELFF
j_call: TRBJ2-2
v_call: TRBV7-2
d_call: .
clone_size: .

cdr3_nt: TGTGCCAGTAGTACCGGGACAGGGGGTAATGAAAAACTGTTTTTT
cdr3_aa: CASSTGTGGNEKLFF
j_call: TRBJ1-4
v_call: TRBV19
d_call: TRBD1
clone_size: few

cdr3_nt: TGTGCCAGCAGCGCAACGTACAGGTCATGGAACACCGGGGAGCTGTTTTTT
cdr3_aa: CASSATYRSWNTGELFF
j_call: TRBJ2-2
v_call: TRBV25-1
d_call: .
clone_size: once

cdr3_nt: TGTGCCAGCAGAGACGGTTACCCTAACACTGAAGCTTTCTTT
cdr3_aa: CASRDGYPNTEAFF
j_call: TRBJ1-1
v_call: TRBV6-5
d_call: .
clone_size: .

cdr3_nt: TGTGCCAGCAGCCCCGGGTCCGACATGATCTCTGGGGCCAACGTCCTGACTTTC
cdr3_aa: CASSPGSDMISGANVLTF
j_call: TRBJ2-6
v_call: TRBV11-2
d_call: .
clone_size: .

cdr3_nt: TGTGCCAGTCAAGACGTTGGGACAGGGGAGGTCGGAGAGACCCAGTACTTC
cdr3_aa: CASQDVGTGEVGETQYF
j_call: TRBJ2-5
v_call: TRBV19
d_call: TRBD1
clone_size: .

cdr3_nt: TGTGCCAGCAGCTTAGCGGGGGGGCGGTACGAGCAGTACTTC
cdr3_aa: CASSLAGGRYEQYF
j_call: TRBJ2-7
v_call: TRBV7-2
d_call: .
clone_size: .

cdr3_nt: TGTGCCTGGAGTGTTACAATTTACGGGGGGGTCAGCACTGAAGCTTTCTTT
cdr3_aa: CAWSVTIYGGVSTEAFF
j_call: TRBJ1-1
v_call: TRBV30
d_call: .
clone_size: .

cdr3_nt: TGTGCCAGCAGCCAAGATCAGGCGGGAGGAGACTACGAGCAGTACTTC
cdr3_aa: CASSQDQAGGDYEQYF
j_call: TRBJ2-7
v_call: TRBV4-2
d_call: TRBD2
clone_size: .

cdr3_nt: TGCGCCAGCAGTCATGATGTTAACAGAAAGAACACTGAAGCTTTCTTT
cdr3_aa: CASSHDVNRKNTEAFF
j_call: TRBJ1-1
v_call: TRBV23-1
d_call: .
clone_size: .

cdr3_nt: TGTGCCAGCAGCTCGGGACAGGGGATCAATCAGCCCCAGCATTTT
cdr3_aa: CASSSGQGINQPQHF
j_call: TRBJ1-5
v_call: TRBV7-2
d_call: TRBD1
clone_size: .

cdr3_nt: TGTGCCAGCAGTTTCCAGACAGGATATAATTCACCCCTCCACTTT
cdr3_aa: CASSFQTGYNSPLHF
j_call: TRBJ1-6
v_call: TRBV28
d_call: .
clone_size: .

cdr3_nt: TGTGCCAGCAGTGACTCCCAGGGGGCCGGGGAGCTGTTTTTT
cdr3_aa: CASSDSQGAGELFF
j_call: TRBJ2-2
v_call: TRBV6-4
d_call: TRBD1
clone_size: few

cdr3_nt: TGTGCCAGCAGCCCGCCGGGACAGGGCTACACTGAAGCTTTCTTT
cdr3_aa: CASSPPGQGYTEAFF
j_call: TRBJ1-1
v_call: TRBV5-4
d_call: TRBD1
clone_size: few

cdr3_nt: TGTGCCAGCAGCTTGGTAGGGGTGAACACTGAAGCTTTCTTT
cdr3_aa: CASSLVGVNTEAFF
j_call: TRBJ1-1
v_call: TRBV5-4
d_call: .
clone_size: .

cdr3_nt: TGCGCCAGCAGCTTGTCGACAGGGAGGTGGGACACTGAAGCTTTCTTT
cdr3_aa: CASSLSTGRWDTEAFF
j_call: TRBJ1-1
v_call: TRBV5-1
d_call: TRBD1
clone_size: .

cdr3_nt: TGCGCCAGCACTCTTTTAGGGGGGGCCGGAGCAGATACGCAGTATTTT
cdr3_aa: CASTLLGGAGADTQYF
j_call: TRBJ2-3
v_call: TRBV5-1
d_call: .
clone_size: .